Following are 4 T cell receptor beta chains from one sample sequenced in a study of OX40 agonist ivuxolimab in advanced cancers. Assay used: immunoSEQ multiplex PCR; TCRdb lists only in-frame clones, some missing. The data hold roughly 60,000 clones, with less than 95% observed a single time. The material sequenced was CD4+ or CD8+ T cells sorted from blood, taken in a trial of the OX40 agonist ivuxolimab. Receptors were obtained from an adult with an advanced solid tumor such as melanoma, head and neck, liver or kidney cancer.

The chain is built from TRBV2 and TRBJ1-1, with D tentatively TRBD1 (6 bases). From germline, CDR1 is SNHLY and CDR2 FYNNEI. The ends were cut back, 8 bases at V and 3 bases at J, with 10 bases in the middle. The CDR3 covers 12 residues. CDR3 DNA sequence: TGTGCCAGCGGGGGCGGCGACACTGAAGCTTTCTTT. Protein sequence: CASGGGDTEAFF. The complete variable domain, with remaining parts taken from reference TRBV2 and TRBJ1-1, reads EPEVTQTPSHQVTQMGQEVILRCVPISNHLYFYWYRQILGQKVEFLVSFYNNEISEKSEIFDDQFSVERPDGSNFTLKIRSTKLEDSAMYFCASGGGDTEAFFGQGTRLTVV.

The chain uses TRBV7-9 and TRBJ1-3; the D is unclear. Between the trimmed V and J ends, which lost 5 bases and 0 bases, there was a span of 14 bases. Germline CDR1 is SEHNR and CDR2 is FQNEAQ (reference sequence). This CDR3 contains 16 residues. Here the CDR3 DNA reads TGTGCCAGCAGCCCCCGGCTGATGAGCTCTGGAAACACCATATATTTT. It yields the protein CASSPRLMSSGNTIYF.

The chain is built from TRBV2 and TRBJ2-7; TRBD1 aligns across 10 bases. Trimming at V came to 10 bases and at J to 5 bases, leaving 8 bases not matched to a gene. CDR3 length: 13 amino acids. Germline values: CDR1 SNHLY, CDR2 FYNNEI. The CDR3 nucleotides read TGTGCCACCCAGGGACAGGGGCCTGACGAGCAGTACTTC. Translated, it gives CATQGQGPDEQYF.

The J gene is TRBJ1-5, the V gene TRBV7-2, with TRBD1 as a possible D gene (5 bases). V lost 6 bases and J 3 bases, leaving 9 bases between the germline ends. CDR1 and CDR2 (germline): SGHTA, FQGNSA. The CDR3 is 13 amino acids. CDR3 coding DNA: TGTGCCAGCAGGGACACCAACAATCAGCCCCAGCATTTT. Its protein is CASRDTNNQPQHF.